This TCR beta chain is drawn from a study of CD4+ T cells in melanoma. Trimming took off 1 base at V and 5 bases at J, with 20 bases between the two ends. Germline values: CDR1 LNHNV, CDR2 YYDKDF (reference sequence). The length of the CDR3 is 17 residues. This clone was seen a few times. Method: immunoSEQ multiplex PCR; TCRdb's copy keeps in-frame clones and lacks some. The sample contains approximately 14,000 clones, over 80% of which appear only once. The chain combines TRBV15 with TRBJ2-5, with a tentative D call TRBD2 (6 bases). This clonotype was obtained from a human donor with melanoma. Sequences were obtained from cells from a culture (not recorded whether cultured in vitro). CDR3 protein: CATSRGEETDGRETQYF. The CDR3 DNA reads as TGTGCCACCAGCAGAGGGGAGGAGACGGACGGCCGCGAGACCCAGTACTTC.